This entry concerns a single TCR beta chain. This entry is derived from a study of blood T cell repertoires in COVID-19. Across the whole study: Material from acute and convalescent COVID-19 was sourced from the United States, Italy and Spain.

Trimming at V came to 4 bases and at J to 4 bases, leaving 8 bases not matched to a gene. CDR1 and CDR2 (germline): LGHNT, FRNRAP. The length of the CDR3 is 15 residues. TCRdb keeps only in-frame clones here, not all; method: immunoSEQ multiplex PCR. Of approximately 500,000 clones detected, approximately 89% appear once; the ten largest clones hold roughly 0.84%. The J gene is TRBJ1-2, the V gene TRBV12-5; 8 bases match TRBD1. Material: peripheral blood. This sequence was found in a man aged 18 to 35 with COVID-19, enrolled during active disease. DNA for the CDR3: TGTGCTAGTGGTTGGGGGCCAGGGGGCAGCTATGGCTACACCTTC. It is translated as CASGWGPGGSYGYTF.